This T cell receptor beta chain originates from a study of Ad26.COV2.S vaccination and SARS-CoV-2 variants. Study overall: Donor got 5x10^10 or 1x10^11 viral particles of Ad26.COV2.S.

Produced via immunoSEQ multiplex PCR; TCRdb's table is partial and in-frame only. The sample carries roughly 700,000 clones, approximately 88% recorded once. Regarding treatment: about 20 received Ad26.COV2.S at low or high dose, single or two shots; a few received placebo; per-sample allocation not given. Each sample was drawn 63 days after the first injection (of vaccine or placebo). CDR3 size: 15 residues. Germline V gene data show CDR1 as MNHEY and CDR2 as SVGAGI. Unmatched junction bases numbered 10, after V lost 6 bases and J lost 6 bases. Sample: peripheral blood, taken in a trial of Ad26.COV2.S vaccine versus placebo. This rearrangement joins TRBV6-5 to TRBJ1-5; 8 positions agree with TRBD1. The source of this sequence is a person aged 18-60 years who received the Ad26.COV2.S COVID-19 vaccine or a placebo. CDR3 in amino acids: CASSVGQGGGQPQHF. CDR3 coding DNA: TGTGCCAGCAGCGTCGGACAGGGCGGAGGTCAGCCCCAGCATTTT.